This TCR beta chain emerged from a study of blood T cell repertoires in COVID-19 (TCRdb year 2020). Study-wide context: Samples from collaborators originated in the United States, Italy and Spain and spanned both the acute and convalescent phases of COVID-19. The prospective study material was composed of cDNA or gDNA derived from T cells, B-cell-depleted T cells, or PBMCs. Deeply sampled blood TCRbeta repertoires from subjects exposed to, actively infected with, or recovered from COVID-19 were included in the dataset. The repertoires were made available in a free public database intended to serve as a resource for research on the immune response to SARS-CoV-2. The samples were drawn from the first 160 participants of the ongoing ImmuneRACE study and from some 1,300 subjects provided by 6 global collaborators. Sample metadata almost always included a de-identified subject ID, COVID-19 status, age in years and sex. Where available, HLA class I and class II types were obtained from metadata supplied by the sample provider rather than from assay-based typing. Beyond this particular receptor, the publication reports: The quantity of clinical and demographic metadata differed by source and by participant and was supplied without curation.

The germline V and J ends show losses of 4 bases and 1 base respectively, and no gene match explains 7 bases of the junction. The CDR1 and CDR2 encoded by the germline V gene (reference sequence) are LGHDT and YNNKEL. The CDR3 runs 16 residues from the cysteine to the phenylalanine. The CDR3 DNA has 48 bases and is translated from base 1. This clone was counted between two and nine times. Its target antigen remains unknown. No base qualities exist here, and no much larger clone lies one base off it. Participants in the prospective study were enrolled through a virtual design, were aged roughly 18 to 100 years, and lived in roughly 24 United States geographic areas. In the prospective study, participants were assigned to cohorts based on the clinical history participants reported in a screening survey and a study questionnaire. For ImmuneRACE Cohort 3, a participant was defined as recovered based on two consecutive negative NP/OP PCR tests, clearance by a healthcare professional, or resolution of symptoms. In the prospective study, whole blood, serum and a nasopharyngeal or oropharyngeal swab were collected from each participant by mobile phlebotomists. Prospective study participants could optionally give additional blood draws and questionnaires over a 2-month period. Before DNA extraction, prospective study blood samples were shipped either frozen or at room temperature.

TCRbeta CDR3 regions were amplified from genomic DNA using the immunoSEQ Assay, a bias-controlled multiplex PCR. The paper's data handling went like this. The number of nucleated cells in each sample was estimated from the amplification of reference gene primers within the assay. Sequence reads were collapsed and filtered to measure the absolute abundance of every unique TCRbeta CDR3 rearrangement. For each sample, productive Simpson clonality was calculated by taking the square root of Simpson's diversity index across productive rearrangements. TCRdb limited this immuneACCESS table to in-frame rearrangements with V and J called. A share of clones is missing; checked studies link under half to unresolved V genes, and the rest is unexplained. V and J calls and clone size are those listed in that table; D and trimming were worked out from the DNA. The sample table contains approximately 150,000 clones; only one count was recorded for more than 65% of them. 12% to 15% of the sample belongs to the ten largest clones.

The receptor's source is a man aged 50 or older who had recovered from COVID-19. The specimen was PBMCs or T cells enriched from blood (not recorded which). This sequence uses TRBV3-1 (or the pseudogene TRBV3-2) and TRBJ1-1; 9 junctional bases match TRBD1. The DNA sequence is as follows: TGTGCCAGCAGCCGACGCGCGGGACAGGGGAACACTGAAGCTTTCTTT. Its translation reads: CASSRRAGQGNTEAFF.